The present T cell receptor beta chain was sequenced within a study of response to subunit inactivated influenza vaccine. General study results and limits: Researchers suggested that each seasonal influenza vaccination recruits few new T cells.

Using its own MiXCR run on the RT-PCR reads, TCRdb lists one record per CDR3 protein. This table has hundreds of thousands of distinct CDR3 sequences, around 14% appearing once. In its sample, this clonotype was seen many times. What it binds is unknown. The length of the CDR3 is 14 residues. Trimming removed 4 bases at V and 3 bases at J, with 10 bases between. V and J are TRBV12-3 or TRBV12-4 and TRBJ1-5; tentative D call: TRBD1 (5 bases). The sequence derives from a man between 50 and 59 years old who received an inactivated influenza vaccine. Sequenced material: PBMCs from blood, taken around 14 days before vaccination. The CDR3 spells CASSSGVNNQPQHF. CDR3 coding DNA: TGTGCCAGCAGTTCGGGGGTGAACAATCAGCCCCAGCATTTT.